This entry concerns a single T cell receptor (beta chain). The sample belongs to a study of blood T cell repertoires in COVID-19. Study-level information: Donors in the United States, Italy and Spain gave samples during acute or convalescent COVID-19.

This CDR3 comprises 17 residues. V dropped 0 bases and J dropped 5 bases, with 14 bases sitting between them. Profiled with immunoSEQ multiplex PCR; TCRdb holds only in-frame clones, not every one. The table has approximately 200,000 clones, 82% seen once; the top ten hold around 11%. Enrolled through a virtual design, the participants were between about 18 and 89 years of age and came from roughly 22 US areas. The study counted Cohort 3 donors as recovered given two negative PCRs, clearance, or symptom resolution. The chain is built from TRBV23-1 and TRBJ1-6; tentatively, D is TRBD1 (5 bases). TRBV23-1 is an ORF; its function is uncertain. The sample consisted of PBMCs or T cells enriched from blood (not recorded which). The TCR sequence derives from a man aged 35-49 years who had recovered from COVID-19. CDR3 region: CASSQSPPDIDNSPLHF. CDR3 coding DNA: TGCGCCAGCAGTCAATCGCCTCCGGACATTGATAATTCACCCCTCCACTTT.